The clone carrying this T cell receptor beta chain is categorized as medium-sized (0.01 to 0.1%). The antigen is undetermined. The record originates from a study of metastatic and nonmetastatic thyroid tumors. Study-level findings and limits: Compared with benign nodules, malignant thyroid tumors were reported to have significantly higher TCR beta diversity in both blood and tumor.

Thyroid surgery took place with no prior treatment in any patient. TCRdb redid the clone calls on the PCR reads using MiXCR. The table includes approximately 35,000 clones, 15% to 20% detected once. The CDR3 has 13 amino acids. Germline V lookup: CDR1 MNHNS, CDR2 SASEGT. V dropped 7 bases and J dropped 3 bases, with 13 bases sitting between them. This clonotype originated in a male donor with papillary thyroid cancer or a benign thyroid nodule (not recorded which). Some clones in this sample may be carry-over from other donors' samples. The chain uses TRBV6-1 and TRBJ2-7; tentatively, D is TRBD1 (6 bases). The sequenced sample was blood. The CDR3 protein is CASTSGTSYEQYF. In DNA form, the CDR3 reads TGTGCCAGCACCTCCGGGACAAGCTACGAGCAGTACTTC.